A selection of T cell receptor beta chains follows, all from one sample in a study of shared clonotypes between healthy human individuals. Profiled with immunoSEQ multiplex PCR; TCRdb holds only in-frame clones, not every one. The sample gives more than 2,000,000 clones, roughly 93% of which show up once; 0.35% to 0.45% is in the top ten. The material sequenced was naive CD4+ T cells from PBMCs. Receptors originate from a man aged 18 to 29 in good health. Some clones in this sample may be carry-over from other donors' samples. The CDR3 runs from the conserved cysteine through the conserved F or W. A D gene is named only where the DNA matches it firmly. Size is omitted from some rows. Given values are once, few, many or a class for expanded clones.

j_gene | v_gene | abundance | d_gene | CDR3nt | CDR3aa
TRBJ1-4 | TRBV28 | - | - | TGTGCCAGCAGCGTAAGAGGGGAAAGAGAAAAACTGTTTTTT | CASSVRGEREKLFF
TRBJ2-1 | TRBV4-1 | - | TRBD2 | TGCGCCAGCAGCGGACGGACTAGCGGGATGGTTGAGCAGTTCTTC | CASSGRTSGMVEQFF
TRBJ2-3 | TRBV5-1 | - | - | TGCGCCAGCAGCCTAGGGGGCACAGATACGCAGTATTTT | CASSLGGTDTQYF
TRBJ1-5 | TRBV5-6 | once | - | TGTGCCAGCAGCCTGAGATTCCGTAATCAGCCCCAGCATTTT | CASSLRFRNQPQHF
TRBJ2-7 | TRBV5-6 | - | - | TGTGCCAGCAGCTTGGAACCCCCTGGCGAGCAGTACTTC | CASSLEPPGEQYF
TRBJ1-6 | TRBV6-5 | - | - | TGTGCCAGCCGGGTGGGTAATTCACCCCTCCACTTT | CASRVGNSPLHF
TRBJ1-6 | TRBV4-2 | - | - | TGTGCCAGCAGCCAAGAAATAGTTTCAGATTCACCCCTCCACTTT | CASSQEIVSDSPLHF
TRBJ1-4 | TRBV2 | - | - | TGTGCCAGCAGTGCGGACACTAAGGGTGAAAAACTGTTTTTT | CASSADTKGEKLFF
TRBJ2-1 | TRBV5-1 | - | - | TGCGCCAGCAGCTTGGGACCTCTCGCTGAGCAGTTCTTC | CASSLGPLAEQFF
TRBJ1-2 | TRBV11-1 | once | - | TGTGCCAGCAGCGTAACAGGGTACGGCTACACCTTC | CASSVTGYGYTF
TRBJ1-2 | TRBV5-4 | - | TRBD1 | TGTGCCAGCAGTCGGACAGGGGTCTATGGCTACACCTTC | CASSRTGVYGYTF
TRBJ2-1 | TRBV10-1 | - | TRBD1 | TGCGCCAGCAGTGAGTCGGTCTGGCGACAGGGCTCCTACAATGAGCAGTTCTTC | CASSESVWRQGSYNEQFF
TRBJ2-7 | TRBV5-1 | - | - | TGCGCCAGCAGCGGAAGCCTTCCGGCGGGGAGCTCCTACGAGCAGTACTTC | CASSGSLPAGSSYEQYF
TRBJ2-6 | TRBV28 | - | - | TGTGCCAGCAGTTTTGGTAGATCTGGGGCCAACGTCCTGACTTTC | CASSFGRSGANVLTF
TRBJ1-2 | TRBV6-1 | few | - | TGTGCCAGCAGTGATAACAGGGCTTCGGGCTACACCTTC | CASSDNRASGYTF
TRBJ1-5 | TRBV27 | - | TRBD1 | TGTGCCAGCAGAAGGACAGGGGGCCCCGGTCAGCCCCAGCATTTT | CASRRTGGPGQPQHF
TRBJ2-1 | TRBV5-4 | - | TRBD1 | TGTGCCAGCAGCTCCCGACAGGGGGCCTACAATGAGCAGTTCTTC | CASSSRQGAYNEQFF
TRBJ2-1 | TRBV11-3 | - | TRBD2 | TGTGCCAGCAGCCCAATGGAGACTAGCGGGTACAATGAGCAGTTCTTC | CASSPMETSGYNEQFF
TRBJ2-5 | TRBV29-1 | - | - | TGCAGCGGAAAATTTGGGCTGTGGGAGACCCAGTACTTC | CSGKFGLWETQYF
TRBJ2-1 | TRBV13 | - | TRBD2 | TGTGCCAGCAGCTTCTCTGGGACTAGCGGGCTGGGAATATCGAATGAGCAGTTCTTC | CASSFSGTSGLGISNEQFF
TRBJ2-1 | TRBV12-5 | - | TRBD1 | TGTGCTAGTGGTTTGGTTAAACCGGGACAGGGGACCAATGAGCAGTTCTTC | CASGLVKPGQGTNEQFF
TRBJ2-5 | TRBV2 | - | - | TGTGCCAGCAGTAATCACGGCAGACTGAAGACCCAGTACTTC | CASSNHGRLKTQYF
TRBJ2-2 | TRBV14 | - | - | TGTGCCAGCAGCCTTAGTGGGGGGACCGGGGAGCTGTTTTTT | CASSLSGGTGELFF
TRBJ2-7 | TRBV30 | - | TRBD1 | TGTGCCTGGGCGACGCAAGGGACAGGGGTATCCTACGAGCAGTACTTC | CAWATQGTGVSYEQYF
TRBJ1-2 | TRBV6-1 | few | - | TGTGCCAGCAGTGTGGTAGGGACCCATGGCTACACCTTC | CASSVVGTHGYTF
TRBJ2-1 | TRBV15 | - | - | TGTGCCACCAGCAGAGGGCGGCTAACCTACAATGAGCAGTTCTTC | CATSRGRLTYNEQFF
TRBJ1-2 | TRBV6-4 | - | - | TGTGCCAGCAGTGGGGAATTCGGGAACTATGGCTACACCTTC | CASSGEFGNYGYTF
TRBJ1-1 | TRBV29-1 | - | - | TGCAGCGTGCCGATGACAGTGAACACTGAAGCTTTCTTT | CSVPMTVNTEAFF
TRBJ1-3 | TRBV6-1 | - | - | TGTGCCAGCAGTGATCCTACAGGGCCGGGGTTTAACACCATATATTTT | CASSDPTGPGFNTIYF
TRBJ2-3 | TRBV6-5 | - | - | TGTGCCAGCACGTCACCGGGAGCGTTAGATACGCAGTATTTT | CASTSPGALDTQYF
TRBJ2-7 | TRBV6-1 | - | - | TGTGCCAGCAGTGATGGCGGACACTCCTACGAGCAGTACTTC | CASSDGGHSYEQYF
TRBJ2-3 | TRBV5-1 | - | - | TGCGCCACCAGTGAGGGCGATAGCACAGATACGCAGTATTTT | CATSEGDSTDTQYF
TRBJ2-3 | TRBV28 | - | - | TGTGCCAGCAGTTTGGGAGCTAGCACAGATACGCAGTATTTT | CASSLGASTDTQYF
TRBJ1-2 | TRBV7-2 | - | TRBD1 | TGTGCCAGCAGCTTTGGGACAGGGGGCAAAAACTATGGCTACACCTTC | CASSFGTGGKNYGYTF
TRBJ2-2 | TRBV2 | - | TRBD1 | TGTGCCAGCAGCCGGGACAGGGCGACCGGGGAGCTGTTTTTT | CASSRDRATGELFF
TRBJ2-3 | TRBV9 | few | - | TGTGCCAGCAGCGTAGTGGGGGGCACAGATACGCAGTATTTT | CASSVVGGTDTQYF